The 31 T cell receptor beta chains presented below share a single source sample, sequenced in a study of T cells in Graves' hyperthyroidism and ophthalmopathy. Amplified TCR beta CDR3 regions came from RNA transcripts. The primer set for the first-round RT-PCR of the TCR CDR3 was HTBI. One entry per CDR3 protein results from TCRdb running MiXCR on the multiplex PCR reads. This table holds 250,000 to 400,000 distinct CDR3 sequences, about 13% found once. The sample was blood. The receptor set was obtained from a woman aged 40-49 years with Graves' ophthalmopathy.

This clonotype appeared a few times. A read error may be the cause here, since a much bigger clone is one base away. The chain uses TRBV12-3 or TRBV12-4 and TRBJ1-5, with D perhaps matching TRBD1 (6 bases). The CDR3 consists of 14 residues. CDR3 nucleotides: TGTGCCGGCAGTTTAGCACAGGGAAATCAGCCCCAGCATTTT. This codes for CAGSLAQGNQPQHF.

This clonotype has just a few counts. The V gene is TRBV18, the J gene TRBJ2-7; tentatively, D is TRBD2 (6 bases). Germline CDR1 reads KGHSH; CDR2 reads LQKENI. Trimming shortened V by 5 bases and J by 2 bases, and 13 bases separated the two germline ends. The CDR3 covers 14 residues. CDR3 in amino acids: CASSSGLKAYEQYF. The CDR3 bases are TGTGCCAGCTCATCGGGACTTAAAGCCTACGAGCAGTACTTC.

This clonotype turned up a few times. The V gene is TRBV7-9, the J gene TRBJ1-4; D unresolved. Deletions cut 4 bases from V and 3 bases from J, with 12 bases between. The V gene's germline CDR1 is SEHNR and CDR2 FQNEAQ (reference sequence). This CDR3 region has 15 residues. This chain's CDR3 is CASSSLGEANEKLFF. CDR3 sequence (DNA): TGTGCCAGCAGCTCCCTCGGGGAGGCTAATGAAAAACTGTTTTTT.

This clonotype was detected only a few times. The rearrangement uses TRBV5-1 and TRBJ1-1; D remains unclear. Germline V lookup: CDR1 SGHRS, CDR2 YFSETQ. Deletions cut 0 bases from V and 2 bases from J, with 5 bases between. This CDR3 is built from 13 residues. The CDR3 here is CASSLVINTEAFF. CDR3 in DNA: TGCGCCAGCAGCTTGGTGATAAACACTGAAGCTTTCTTT.

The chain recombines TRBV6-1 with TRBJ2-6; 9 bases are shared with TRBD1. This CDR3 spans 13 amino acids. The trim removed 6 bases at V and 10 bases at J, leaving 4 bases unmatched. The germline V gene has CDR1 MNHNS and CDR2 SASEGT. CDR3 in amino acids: CASRRQGDNVLTF. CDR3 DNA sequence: TGTGCCAGCAGGAGACAGGGGGATAACGTCCTGACTTTC.

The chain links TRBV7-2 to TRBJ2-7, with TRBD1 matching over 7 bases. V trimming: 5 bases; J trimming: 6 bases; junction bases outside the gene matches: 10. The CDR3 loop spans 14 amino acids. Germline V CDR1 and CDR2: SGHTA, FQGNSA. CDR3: CASSIGTVDREQYF. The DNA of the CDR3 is TGTGCCAGCAGCATCGGGACAGTGGATCGCGAGCAGTACTTC.

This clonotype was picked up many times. The CDR3 is CASSLLGQSTNTGELFF. The CDR3 DNA follows: TGTGCCAGCAGTTTGTTGGGACAGTCGACGAACACCGGGGAGCTGTTTTTT. The chain recombines TRBV12-3 or TRBV12-4 with TRBJ2-2, with 7 nucleotides matching TRBD1. The CDR3 loop spans 17 amino acids. The J segment lost 0 bases and the V segment lost 3 bases, leaving 7 bases of the junction unmatched.

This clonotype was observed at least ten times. The CDR3 loop is CASTVGGEGNTEAFF. The CDR3 DNA reads TGTGCCAGCACCGTAGGTGGGGAGGGGAACACTGAAGCTTTCTTT. This rearrangement joins TRBV2 to TRBJ1-1; D remains ambiguous. This CDR3 comprises 15 residues. Trimming stripped 7 bases from V and 1 base from J, with 16 bases between. Looked up from germline, CDR1 is SNHLY and CDR2 is FYNNEI. The full variable domain, its missing parts supplied by reference TRBV2 and TRBJ1-1, is EPEVTQTPSHQVTQMGQEVILRCVPISNHLYFYWYRQILGQKVEFLVSFYNNEISEKSEIFDDQFSVERPDGSNFTLKIRSTKLEDSAMYFCASTVGGEGNTEAFFGQGTRLTVV.

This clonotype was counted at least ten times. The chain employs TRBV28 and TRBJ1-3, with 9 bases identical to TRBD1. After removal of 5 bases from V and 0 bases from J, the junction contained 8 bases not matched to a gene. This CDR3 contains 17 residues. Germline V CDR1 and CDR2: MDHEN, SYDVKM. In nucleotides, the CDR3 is TGTGCCAGCAGTCGACCGGGACAGGGAACCTCTGGAAACACCATATATTTT. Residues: CASSRPGQGTSGNTIYF.

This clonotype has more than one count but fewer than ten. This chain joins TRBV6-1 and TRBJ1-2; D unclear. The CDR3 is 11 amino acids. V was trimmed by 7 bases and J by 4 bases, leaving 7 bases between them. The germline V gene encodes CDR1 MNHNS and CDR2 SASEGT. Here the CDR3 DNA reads TGTGCCAGCACCGCCGGCTATGGCTACACCTTC. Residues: CASTAGYGYTF.

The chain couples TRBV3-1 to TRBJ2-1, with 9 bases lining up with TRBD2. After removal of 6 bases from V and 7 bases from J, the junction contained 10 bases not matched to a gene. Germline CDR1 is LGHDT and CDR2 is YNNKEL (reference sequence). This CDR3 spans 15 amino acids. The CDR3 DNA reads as TGTGCCAGCAGTACGCCGGGACTAGCCCCTAATGAGCAGTTCTTC. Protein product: CASSTPGLAPNEQFF.

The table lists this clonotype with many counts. CDR3 residues: CASQSSAYNEQFF. The CDR3 bases are TGTGCCAGCCAATCCTCGGCGTACAATGAGCAGTTCTTC. The chain recombines TRBV2 with TRBJ2-1; the D is unclear. V lost 8 bases and J 4 bases, leaving 12 bases between the germline ends. The CDR3 consists of 13 residues. The germline V gene encodes CDR1 SNHLY and CDR2 FYNNEI.

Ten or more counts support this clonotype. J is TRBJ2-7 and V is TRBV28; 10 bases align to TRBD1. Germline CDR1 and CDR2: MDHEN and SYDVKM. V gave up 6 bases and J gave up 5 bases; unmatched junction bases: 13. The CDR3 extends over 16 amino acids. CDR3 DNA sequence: TGTGCCAGCAGCCTCGACAGGGGGCCTCTTCCCAACGAGCAGTACTTC. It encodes CASSLDRGPLPNEQYF.

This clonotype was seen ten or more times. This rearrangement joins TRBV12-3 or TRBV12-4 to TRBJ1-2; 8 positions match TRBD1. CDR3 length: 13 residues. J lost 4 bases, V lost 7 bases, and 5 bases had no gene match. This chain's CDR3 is CASTLTGGYGYTF. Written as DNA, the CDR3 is TGTGCCAGCACTCTAACAGGGGGCTATGGCTACACCTTC.

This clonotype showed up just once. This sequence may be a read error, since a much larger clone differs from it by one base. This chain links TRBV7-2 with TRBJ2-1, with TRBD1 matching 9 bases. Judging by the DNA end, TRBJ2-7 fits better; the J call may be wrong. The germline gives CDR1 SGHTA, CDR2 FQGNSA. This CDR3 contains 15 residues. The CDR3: CASSSPDRGRNEQYF. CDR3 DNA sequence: TGTGCCAGCAGCTCGCCGGACAGGGGTCGGAATGAGCAGTACTTC.

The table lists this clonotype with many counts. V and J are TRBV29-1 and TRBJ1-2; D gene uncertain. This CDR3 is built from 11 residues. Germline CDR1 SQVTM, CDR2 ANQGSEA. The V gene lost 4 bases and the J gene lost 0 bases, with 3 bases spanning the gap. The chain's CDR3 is CSVGTNYGYTF. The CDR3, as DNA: TGCAGCGTTGGTACTAACTATGGCTACACCTTC.

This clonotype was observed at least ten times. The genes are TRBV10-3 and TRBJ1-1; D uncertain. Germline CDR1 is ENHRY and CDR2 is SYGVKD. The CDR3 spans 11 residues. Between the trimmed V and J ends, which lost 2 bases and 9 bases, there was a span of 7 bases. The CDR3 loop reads CAISEASQAFF. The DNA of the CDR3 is TGTGCCATCAGTGAGGCGTCCCAAGCTTTCTTT.

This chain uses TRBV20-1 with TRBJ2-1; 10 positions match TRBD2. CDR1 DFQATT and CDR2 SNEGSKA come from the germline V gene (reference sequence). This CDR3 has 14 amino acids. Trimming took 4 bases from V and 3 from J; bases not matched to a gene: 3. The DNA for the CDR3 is TGCAGTGCTACTAGCGGGGGAAACTACAATGAGCAGTTCTTC. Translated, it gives CSATSGGNYNEQFF.

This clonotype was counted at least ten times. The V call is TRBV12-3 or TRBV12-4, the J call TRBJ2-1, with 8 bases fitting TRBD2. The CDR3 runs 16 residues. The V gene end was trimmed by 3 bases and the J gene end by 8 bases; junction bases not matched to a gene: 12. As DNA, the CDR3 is TGTGCCAGCAGTTTTTTGCGGGGGGCCTTGGGGGATGAGCAGTTCTTC. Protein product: CASSFLRGALGDEQFF.

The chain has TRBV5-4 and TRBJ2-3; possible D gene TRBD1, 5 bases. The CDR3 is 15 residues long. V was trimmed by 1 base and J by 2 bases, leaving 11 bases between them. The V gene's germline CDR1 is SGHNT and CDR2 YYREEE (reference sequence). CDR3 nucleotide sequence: TGTGCCAGCAGCTTGCGAAGACAGCCCACAGATACGCAGTATTTT. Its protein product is CASSLRRQPTDTQYF.

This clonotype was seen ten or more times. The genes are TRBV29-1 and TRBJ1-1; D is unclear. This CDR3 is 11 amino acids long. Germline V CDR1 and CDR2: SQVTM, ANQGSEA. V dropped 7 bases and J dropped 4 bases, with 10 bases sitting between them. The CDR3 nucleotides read TGCAGCGCCATTTTTTCCACTGAAGCTTTCTTT. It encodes CSAIFSTEAFF.

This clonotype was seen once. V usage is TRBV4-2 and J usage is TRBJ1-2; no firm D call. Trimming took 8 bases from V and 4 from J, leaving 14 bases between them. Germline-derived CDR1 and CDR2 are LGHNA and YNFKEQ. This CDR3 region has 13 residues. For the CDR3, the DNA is TGTGCCAGCCACGACCGAGTTGGCTATGGCTACACCTTC. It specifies CASHDRVGYGYTF.

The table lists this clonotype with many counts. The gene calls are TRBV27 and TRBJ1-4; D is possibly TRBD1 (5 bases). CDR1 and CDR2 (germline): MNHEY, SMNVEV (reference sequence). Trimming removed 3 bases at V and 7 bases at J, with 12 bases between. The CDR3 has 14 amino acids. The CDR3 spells CASSFGTMGEKLFF. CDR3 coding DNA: TGTGCCAGCAGTTTCGGGACCATGGGTGAAAAACTGTTTTTT.

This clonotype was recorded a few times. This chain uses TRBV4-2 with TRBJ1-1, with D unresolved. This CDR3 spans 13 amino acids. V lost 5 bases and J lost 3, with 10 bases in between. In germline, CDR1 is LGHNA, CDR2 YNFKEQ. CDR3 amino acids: CASSLRRDTEAFF. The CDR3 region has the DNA TGTGCCAGCAGCTTGCGGAGGGACACTGAAGCTTTCTTT.

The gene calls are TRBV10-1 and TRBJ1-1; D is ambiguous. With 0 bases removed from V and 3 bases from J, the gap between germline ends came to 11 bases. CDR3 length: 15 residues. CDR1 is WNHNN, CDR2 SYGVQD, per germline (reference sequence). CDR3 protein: CASSESPNPYTEAFF. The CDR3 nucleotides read TGCGCCAGCAGTGAGTCCCCGAACCCCTACACTGAAGCTTTCTTT.

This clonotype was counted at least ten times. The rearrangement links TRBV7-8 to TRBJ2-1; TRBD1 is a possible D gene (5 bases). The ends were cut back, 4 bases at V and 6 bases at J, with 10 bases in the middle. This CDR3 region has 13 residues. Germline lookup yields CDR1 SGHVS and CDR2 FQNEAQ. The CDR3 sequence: CASSSRQGNEQFF. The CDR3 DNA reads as TGTGCCAGCAGCTCGCGCCAGGGCAATGAGCAGTTCTTC.

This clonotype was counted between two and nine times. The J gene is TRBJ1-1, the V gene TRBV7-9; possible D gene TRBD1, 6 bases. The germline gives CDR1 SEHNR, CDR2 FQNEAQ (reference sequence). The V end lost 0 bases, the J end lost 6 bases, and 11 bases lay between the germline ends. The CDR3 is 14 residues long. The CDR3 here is CASSLAEGDPEAFF. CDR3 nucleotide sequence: TGTGCCAGCAGCTTAGCGGAGGGGGACCCTGAAGCTTTCTTT.

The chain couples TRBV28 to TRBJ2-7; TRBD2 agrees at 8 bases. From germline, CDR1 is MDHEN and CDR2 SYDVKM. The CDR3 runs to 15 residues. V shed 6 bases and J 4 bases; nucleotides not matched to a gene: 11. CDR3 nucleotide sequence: TGTGCCAGCAGCCTCGGGACTAGGGTGTTTTACGAGCAGTACTTC. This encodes CASSLGTRVFYEQYF.

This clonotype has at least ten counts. CDR3 in DNA: TGCAGTGCTACGGGTGACATGAACACTGAAGCTTTCTTT. It codes for CSATGDMNTEAFF. The chain uses TRBV20-1 and TRBJ1-1; no clear D. V dropped 4 bases and J dropped 0 bases, with 9 bases sitting between them. The germline V gene has CDR1 DFQATT and CDR2 SNEGSKA (reference sequence). This CDR3 is 13 amino acids long.

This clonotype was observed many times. Here the CDR3 reads CASSEGTPTYEQYF. The CDR3 region has the DNA TGTGCCAGCAGTGAGGGGACGCCTACCTACGAGCAGTACTTC. The V call is TRBV6-2 or TRBV6-3, the J call TRBJ2-7; D possibly matches TRBD1 or TRBD2 (5 bases each). V was cut by 5 bases and J by 2 bases, with 13 bases left in between. Germline assignment: CDR1 MNHEY and CDR2 SVGEGT. The CDR3 length is 14 residues.

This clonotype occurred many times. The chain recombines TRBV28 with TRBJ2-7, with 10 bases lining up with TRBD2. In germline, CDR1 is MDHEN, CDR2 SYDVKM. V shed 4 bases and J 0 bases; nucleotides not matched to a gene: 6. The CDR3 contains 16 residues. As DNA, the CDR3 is TGTGCCAGCAGTTCGTTTGGGACTAGCGCCTCCTACGAGCAGTACTTC. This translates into CASSSFGTSASYEQYF.